Sequencing of this TCR beta chain was carried out in a study of T cell responses to AZD1222 COVID-19 vaccine. Whole-study findings and limits: After the peak T cell response, and only then, were repertoires sampled. Spike regions recognized by vaccine-associated CD4 TCRs spanned the protein, led by 160-218 and 743-854. After two AZD1222 doses, spike-specific TCR breadth and depth rose versus day 0.

Here immunoSEQ multiplex PCR was the method, and the copy in TCRdb shows in-frame clones only, minus some. The repertoire holds some 170,000 clones, with around 94% as singletons. Trimming left V 4 bases short and J 11 bases short, with 14 bases between. This CDR3 is 13 amino acids long. Per germline, CDR1 KGHDR and CDR2 SFDVKD. As regards this clone: What it binds is unknown.

This TCR derives from an adult in good health. This specimen was peripheral blood, taken on day 0 of AZD1222 vaccination. V usage is TRBV24-1 and J usage is TRBJ1-5, with D perhaps TRBD1 (5 bases). The CDR3 DNA reads TGTGCCACCAGTGAAAGGGGAGAATGGGCCCAGCATTTT. Protein sequence: CATSERGEWAQHF.